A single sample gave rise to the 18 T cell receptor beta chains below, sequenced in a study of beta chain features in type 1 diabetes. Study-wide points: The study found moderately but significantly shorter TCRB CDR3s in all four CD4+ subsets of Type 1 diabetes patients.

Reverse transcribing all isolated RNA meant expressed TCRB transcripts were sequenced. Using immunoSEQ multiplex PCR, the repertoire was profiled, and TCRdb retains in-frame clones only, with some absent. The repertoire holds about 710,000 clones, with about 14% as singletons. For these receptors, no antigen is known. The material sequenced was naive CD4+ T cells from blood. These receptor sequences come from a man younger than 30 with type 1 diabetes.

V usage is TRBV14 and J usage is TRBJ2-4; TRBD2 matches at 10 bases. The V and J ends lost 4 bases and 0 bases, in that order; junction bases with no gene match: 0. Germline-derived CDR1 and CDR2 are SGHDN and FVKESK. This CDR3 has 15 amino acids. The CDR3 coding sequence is TGTGCCAGCAGCCGACTAGCGGGAGCCAAAAACATTCAGTACTTC. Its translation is CASSRLAGAKNIQYF.

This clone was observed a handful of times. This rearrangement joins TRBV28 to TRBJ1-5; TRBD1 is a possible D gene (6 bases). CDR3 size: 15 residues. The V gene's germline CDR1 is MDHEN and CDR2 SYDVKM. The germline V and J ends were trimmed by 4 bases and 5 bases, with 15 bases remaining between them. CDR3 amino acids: CASSSPGHQDQPQHF. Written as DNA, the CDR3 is TGTGCCAGCAGTTCACCGGGACACCAGGATCAGCCCCAGCATTTT.

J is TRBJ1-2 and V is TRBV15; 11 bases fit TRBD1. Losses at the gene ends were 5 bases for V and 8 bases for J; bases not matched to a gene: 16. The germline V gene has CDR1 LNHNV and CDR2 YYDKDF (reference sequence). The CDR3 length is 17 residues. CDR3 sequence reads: CATSATPPGQGGVGYTF. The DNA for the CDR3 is TGTGCCACCAGCGCCACCCCCCCGGGACAGGGGGGAGTGGGCTACACCTTC.

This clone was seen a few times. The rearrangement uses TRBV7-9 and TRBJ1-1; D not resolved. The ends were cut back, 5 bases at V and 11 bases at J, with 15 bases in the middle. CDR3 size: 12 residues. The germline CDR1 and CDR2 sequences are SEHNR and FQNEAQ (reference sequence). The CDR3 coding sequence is TGTGCCAGCAGCCTCAGCACAACGGGGGCTTTCTTT. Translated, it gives CASSLSTTGAFF.

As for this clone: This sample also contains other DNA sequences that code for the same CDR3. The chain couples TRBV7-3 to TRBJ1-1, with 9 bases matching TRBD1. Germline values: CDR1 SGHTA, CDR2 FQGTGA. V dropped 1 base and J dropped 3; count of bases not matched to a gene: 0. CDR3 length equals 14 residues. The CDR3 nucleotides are TGTGCCAGCAGCTTAAGACAGGGGGACACTGAAGCTTTCTTT. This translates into CASSLRQGDTEAFF. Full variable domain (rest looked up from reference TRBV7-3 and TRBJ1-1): GAGVSQTPSNKVTEKGKYVELRCDPISGHTALYWYRQSLGQGPEFLIYFQGTGAADDSGLPNDRFFAVRPEGSVSTLKIQRTERGDSAVYLCASSLRQGDTEAFFGQGTRLTVV.

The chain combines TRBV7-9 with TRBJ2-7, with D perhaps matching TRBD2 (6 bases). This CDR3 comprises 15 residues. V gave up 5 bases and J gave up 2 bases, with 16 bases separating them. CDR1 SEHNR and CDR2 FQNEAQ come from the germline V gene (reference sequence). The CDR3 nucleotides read TGTGCCAGCAGCCCCTATGGCGGGGATCCCTACGAGCAGTACTTC. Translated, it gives CASSPYGGDPYEQYF.

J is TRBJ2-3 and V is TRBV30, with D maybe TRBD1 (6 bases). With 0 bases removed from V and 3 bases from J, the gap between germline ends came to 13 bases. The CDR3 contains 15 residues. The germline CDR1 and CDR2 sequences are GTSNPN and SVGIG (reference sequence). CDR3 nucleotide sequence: TGTGCCTGGAGTGTATCTCTGGGGGCGACAGATACGCAGTATTTT. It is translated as CAWSVSLGATDTQYF.

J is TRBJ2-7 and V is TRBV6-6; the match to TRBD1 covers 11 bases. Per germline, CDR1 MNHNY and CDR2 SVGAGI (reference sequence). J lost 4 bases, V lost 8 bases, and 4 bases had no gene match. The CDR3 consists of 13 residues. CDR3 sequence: CASLRDRGYEQYF. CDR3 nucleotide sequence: TGTGCCAGCCTCCGGGACAGGGGGTACGAGCAGTACTTC.

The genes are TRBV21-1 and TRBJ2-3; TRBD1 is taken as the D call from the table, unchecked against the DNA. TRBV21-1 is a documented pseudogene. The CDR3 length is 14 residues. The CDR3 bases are TGTGCCAGCAGCGACAGGCAGAGCACAGATACGCAGTATTTT. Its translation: CASSDRQSTDTQYF.

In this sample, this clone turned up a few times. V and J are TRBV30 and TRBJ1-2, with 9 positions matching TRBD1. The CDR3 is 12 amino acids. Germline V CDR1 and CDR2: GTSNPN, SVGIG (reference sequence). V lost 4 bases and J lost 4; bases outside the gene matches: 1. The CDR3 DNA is TGTGCCTGGAAGACAGGGGGCTATGGCTACACCTTC. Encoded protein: CAWKTGGYGYTF.

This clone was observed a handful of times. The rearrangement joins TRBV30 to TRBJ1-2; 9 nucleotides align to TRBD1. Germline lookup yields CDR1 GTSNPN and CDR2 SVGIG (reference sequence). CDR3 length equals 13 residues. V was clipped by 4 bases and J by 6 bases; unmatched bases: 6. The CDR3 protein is CAWMGQGMNGYTF. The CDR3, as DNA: TGTGCCTGGATGGGACAGGGCATGAATGGCTACACCTTC.

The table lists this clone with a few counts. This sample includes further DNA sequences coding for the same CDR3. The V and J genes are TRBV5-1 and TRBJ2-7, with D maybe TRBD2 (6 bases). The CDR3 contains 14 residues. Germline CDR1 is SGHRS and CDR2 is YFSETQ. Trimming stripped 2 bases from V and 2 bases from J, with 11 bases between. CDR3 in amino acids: CASSLGGPTYEQYF. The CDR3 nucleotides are TGCGCCAGCAGCTTAGGAGGGCCCACCTACGAGCAGTACTTC.

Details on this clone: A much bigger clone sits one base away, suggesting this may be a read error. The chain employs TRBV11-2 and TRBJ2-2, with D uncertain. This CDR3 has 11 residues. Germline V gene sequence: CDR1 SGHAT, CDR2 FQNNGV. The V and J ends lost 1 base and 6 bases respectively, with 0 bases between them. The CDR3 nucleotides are TGTGCCAGCAGCTTAGCCGGGGAGCTGTTTTTT. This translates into CASSLAGELFF.

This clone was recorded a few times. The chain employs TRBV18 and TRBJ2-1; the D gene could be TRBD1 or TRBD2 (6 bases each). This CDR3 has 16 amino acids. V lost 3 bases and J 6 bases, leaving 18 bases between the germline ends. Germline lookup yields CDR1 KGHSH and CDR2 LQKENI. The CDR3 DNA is TGTGCCAGCTCACCCGGGGGCCGGGGGAGTTTCAATGAGCAGTTCTTC. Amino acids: CASSPGGRGSFNEQFF.

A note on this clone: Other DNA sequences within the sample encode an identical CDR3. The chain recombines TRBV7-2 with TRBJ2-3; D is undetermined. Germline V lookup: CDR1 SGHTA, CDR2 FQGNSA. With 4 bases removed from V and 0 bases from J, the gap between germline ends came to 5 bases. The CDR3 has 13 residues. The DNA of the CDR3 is TGTGCCAGCAGCTCAGCTAGCACAGATACGCAGTATTTT. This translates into CASSSASTDTQYF.

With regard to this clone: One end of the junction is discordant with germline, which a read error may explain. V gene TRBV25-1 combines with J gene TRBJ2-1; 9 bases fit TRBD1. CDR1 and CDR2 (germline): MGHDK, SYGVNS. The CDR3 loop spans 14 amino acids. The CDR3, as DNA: TGTGCCAGCAGCGGGACAGGGTTTTACAATGAGCGGTTCTTC. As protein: CASSGTGFYNERFF.

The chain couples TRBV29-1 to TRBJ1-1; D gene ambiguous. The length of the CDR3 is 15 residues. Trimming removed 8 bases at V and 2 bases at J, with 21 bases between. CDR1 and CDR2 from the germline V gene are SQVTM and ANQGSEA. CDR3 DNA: TGCAGCTCAAACTCCCCCTCCGGGCGAAACACTGAAGCTTTCTTT. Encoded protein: CSSNSPSGRNTEAFF.

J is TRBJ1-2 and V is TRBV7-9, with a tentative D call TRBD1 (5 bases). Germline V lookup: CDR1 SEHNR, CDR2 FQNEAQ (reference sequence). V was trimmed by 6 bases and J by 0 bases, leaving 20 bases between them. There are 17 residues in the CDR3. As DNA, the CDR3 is TGTGCCAGCAGTCAGACTTCAAGACAGAAGGCTAACTATGGCTACACCTTC. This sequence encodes CASSQTSRQKANYGYTF.